This entry is about one T cell receptor (beta chain). The antigen is undetermined. This specimen belongs to a study of siplizumab effects on memory and regulatory T cells. Points from the study as a whole: Among alloreactive clones, only a minor fraction mapped to unstimulated subsets. Mappable alloreactive CD4+ clones averaged 68.8% Treg-derived with siplizumab versus under 30% in controls. Naive T cells looked more diverse than memory cells and looked like major alloresponse contributors.

TCRdb's copy holds only in-frame clones and misses some; the assay was immunoSEQ multiplex PCR. The sample has fewer than 100,000 clones; over 85% are singletons. CDR3 length: 16 amino acids. V was trimmed by 0 bases and J by 4 bases, leaving 14 bases between them. Germline CDR1 and CDR2: SGHRS and YFSETQ. The sequencing input was non-Treg CD4+ T cells sorted from blood. The V gene is TRBV5-1, the J gene TRBJ2-1; D is uncertain. This sequence originates from a human donor in good health. The CDR3 nucleotides are TGCGCCAGCAGCTTGGATGTAGGGAACACTTACAATGAGCAGTTCTTC. It translates to CASSLDVGNTYNEQFF.